Given below is one T cell receptor (beta chain) in context. Original processing notes: For nucleated cells, counts were estimated from reference gene primer amplification. Repertoires were generated with immunoSEQ multiplex PCR, while TCRdb's copy carries only in-frame clones and drops some. V, J and clone size reflect that table, while D and trimming were determined from the DNA. The sample includes over 300,000 clones, about 83% of them seen just once. The sample originates from a study of blood T cell repertoires in COVID-19. Whole-study context: The United States, Italy and Spain provided the acute and convalescent COVID-19 samples. From T cells, B-cell-depleted T cells, or PBMCs came the material, which was cDNA or gDNA.

The V end was cut by 6 bases, the J end by 3 bases, with 18 bases between. Per germline, CDR1 MDHEN and CDR2 SYDVKM. The length of the CDR3 is 16 residues. The sample comprised peripheral blood. V is TRBV28 and J is TRBJ1-5; a weak D match, TRBD1 (5 bases). The TCR originated in a woman between 45 and 65 years old with acute or convalescent COVID-19. CDR3 in DNA: TGTGCCAGCAGCTCCAACTGGGGAGGGACCAATCAGCCCCAGCATTTT. It translates to CASSSNWGGTNQPQHF.